The 14 T cell receptor beta chains given below trace back to one sample, sequenced in a study of chemoradiotherapy in HPV16-positive cancers. This table comes from immunoSEQ multiplex PCR, and its TCRdb copy is limited to in-frame clones, with some not included. The profile covers some 34,000 clones, with over 80% appearing a single time and roughly 3.9% taken by the ten largest. This specimen consisted of blood, obtained from a patient who underwent chemoradiotherapy. These receptor sequences come from a human donor with HPV-associated anogenital cancer.

V usage is TRBV4-1 and J usage is TRBJ2-2, with TRBD1 matching 7 bases. This CDR3 is 16 amino acids long. CDR1 MGHRA and CDR2 YSYEKL come from the germline V gene. Trimming took 1 base from V and 4 from J; bases not matched to a gene: 6. In nucleotides, the CDR3 is TGCGCCAGCAGCCAAGCCGGGACAGCATCCACCGGGGAGCTGTTTTTT. Translating it yields CASSQAGTASTGELFF.

The chain carries TRBV4-2 and TRBJ2-1; 10 positions agree with TRBD2. The ends lost 4 bases at V and 0 bases at J; junction bases unmatched: 3. Germline V gene sequence: CDR1 LGHNA, CDR2 YNFKEQ. The CDR3 spans 16 residues. CDR3 amino acids: CASSPLAGGSYNEQFF. Written as DNA, the CDR3 is TGTGCCAGCAGCCCCTTAGCGGGGGGCTCCTACAATGAGCAGTTCTTC.

This CDR3 is CATRGTPRGEQFF. Here the CDR3 DNA reads TGTGCCACCCGAGGGACTCCCCGAGGTGAGCAGTTCTTC. The chain uses TRBV6-5 and TRBJ2-1, with D maybe TRBD2 (6 bases). V lost 10 bases to trimming and J lost 9 bases, with 19 bases between them. CDR1 MNHEY and CDR2 SVGAGI come from the germline V gene. The CDR3 extends over 13 amino acids.

This chain uses TRBV7-2 with TRBJ1-3; possibly TRBD1 for D (6 bases). CDR1 and CDR2 (germline): SGHTA, FQGNSA. The V gene lost 4 bases and the J gene lost 0 bases, with 10 bases spanning the gap. This CDR3 spans 15 amino acids. The CDR3 spells CASSYDRSSGNTIYF. CDR3 DNA sequence: TGTGCCAGCAGCTACGACAGGAGCTCTGGAAACACCATATATTTT.

This chain uses TRBV6-1 with TRBJ1-5, with a tentative D call TRBD1 (5 bases). Germline assignment: CDR1 MNHNS and CDR2 SASEGT. V dropped 1 base and J dropped 3 bases, with 10 bases sitting between them. The length of the CDR3 is 15 residues. The CDR3 region is CASSEVGGYNQPQHF. CDR3 nucleotides: TGTGCCAGCAGTGAAGTTGGGGGTTACAATCAGCCCCAGCATTTT.

The V and J genes are TRBV11-2 and TRBJ2-3; TRBD2 agrees at 11 bases. Germline V gene data show CDR1 as SGHAT and CDR2 as FQNNGV. With V trimmed by 6 bases and J by 4 bases, 6 bases remained unmatched. The CDR3 has 15 amino acids. CDR3 sequence reads: CASSQGLAASDTQYF. The CDR3 bases are TGTGCCAGCAGTCAGGGACTAGCGGCTTCAGATACGCAGTATTTT.

This rearrangement joins TRBV9 to TRBJ2-3, with 12 bases lining up with TRBD2. Trimming at V came to 4 bases and at J to 1 base, leaving 10 bases not matched to a gene. In germline, CDR1 is SGDLS, CDR2 YYNGEE. CDR3 size: 18 residues. The CDR3 coding sequence is TGTGCCAGCAGCAATCTAGCGGGGGGGCCTGGTGGCACAGATACGCAGTATTTT. Protein sequence: CASSNLAGGPGGTDTQYF.

DNA of the CDR3: TGTGCCAGCAGCCCAATTCGGACCAATTCACCCCTCCACTTT. Protein sequence: CASSPIRTNSPLHF. This rearrangement joins TRBV27 to TRBJ1-6; D gene uncertain. The V gene lost 6 bases and the J gene lost 7 bases, with 13 bases spanning the gap. This CDR3 spans 14 amino acids. CDR1 and CDR2 (germline): MNHEY, SMNVEV (reference sequence).

The V gene is TRBV19, the J gene TRBJ2-5; D is uncertain. The CDR3 runs 13 residues. Germline V CDR1 and CDR2: LNHDA, SQIVND (reference sequence). V shed 5 bases and J shed 2 bases, with 9 bases lying between them. The CDR3 spells CASSSARQETQYF. DNA for the CDR3: TGTGCCAGTAGTTCGGCAAGGCAAGAGACCCAGTACTTC.

The V and J genes are TRBV6-6 and TRBJ2-7; 8 bases map to TRBD1. Looked up from germline, CDR1 is MNHNY and CDR2 is SVGAGI (reference sequence). Losses at the gene ends were 2 bases for V and 2 bases for J; bases not matched to a gene: 2. The CDR3 runs to 14 residues. In DNA form, the CDR3 reads TGTGCCAGCAGTTACGACAGGGGAACCTACGAGCAGTACTTC. The encoded protein is CASSYDRGTYEQYF.

The J gene is TRBJ1-1, the V gene TRBV25-1, with D unresolved. This CDR3 has 11 residues. The ends were cut back, 6 bases at V and 6 bases at J, with 8 bases in the middle. The V gene's germline CDR1 is MGHDK and CDR2 SYGVNS. The CDR3 is CASRGLSEAFF. Written as DNA, the CDR3 is TGTGCCAGCAGGGGTCTATCTGAAGCTTTCTTT.

The V and J genes are TRBV25-1 and TRBJ2-7, with D perhaps assigned TRBD1 or TRBD2 (5 bases each). This CDR3 region has 13 residues. CDR1 and CDR2 (germline): MGHDK, SYGVNS. Trimming took 6 bases from V and 3 from J, leaving 12 bases between them. The CDR3 loop is CASSNRDRYEQYF. The CDR3 DNA sequence: TGTGCCAGCAGCAACCGGGACCGCTACGAGCAGTACTTC.

The V and J genes are TRBV6-1 and TRBJ1-2; D call uncertain. CDR3 length: 13 amino acids. Germline V gives CDR1 MNHNS, CDR2 SASEGT. The V end was cut by 2 bases, the J end by 4 bases, with 8 bases between. CDR3 residues: CASSELGSYGYTF. In DNA form, the CDR3 reads TGTGCCAGCAGTGAACTCGGCAGCTATGGCTACACCTTC.

CDR3 sequence reads: CASSDGGQGNTGELFF. The CDR3 DNA follows: TGTGCCAGCAGTGACGGCGGACAGGGGAACACCGGGGAGCTGTTTTTT. The genes are TRBV6-4 and TRBJ2-2; 8 bases agree with TRBD1. Germline CDR1 MRHNA, CDR2 SNTAGT. Losses at the gene ends were 2 bases for V and 1 base for J; bases not matched to a gene: 3. The CDR3 consists of 16 residues.